The clone carrying this TCR beta chain was observed a few times. Its antigen remains unidentified. Reverse transcription of all isolated RNA meant that expressed TCRB transcripts were sequenced. Naive, central memory and regulatory T cell samples came to a mean of approximately 3.3 million reads. TCRdb's copy holds only in-frame clones and misses some; the assay was immunoSEQ multiplex PCR. The sample shows about 660,000 clones, about an eighth of them seen only once. The data were obtained in a study of beta chain features in type 1 diabetes. At the level of the study: There was similarity between patients and healthy donors in age, gender and cell yields.

By way of CD45RO/CCR7/CD25/CD127/CD95/CD27, the CD4+ regulatory, stem cell-like memory, central memory and naive cells were sorted. Study observations and caveats: HLA influence on TCRB rearrangement stayed unresolved here. When Type 1 diabetes patients were examined, their TCRB CDR3s proved moderately but significantly shorter in all four CD4+ subsets.

Sequencing was done on a sample of naive CD4+ T cells from blood. The receptor was isolated from a man aged 18 to 30 with type 1 diabetes.

CDR3 amino acids: CASLSTTGGNEQYF. Here the CDR3 DNA reads TGCGCCAGCCTCTCCACGACAGGGGGGAACGAGCAGTACTTC. The rearrangement joins TRBV5-1 to TRBJ2-7; 9 bases agree with TRBD1. The germline V gene has CDR1 SGHRS and CDR2 YFSETQ. The CDR3 loop spans 14 amino acids. V lost 7 bases to trimming and J lost 5 bases; unmatched junction nucleotides: 10.